These 10 T cell receptor beta chains were all obtained from the same sample, sequenced in a study of post-analysis software for immune sequencing data. The library was made from cDNA and included unique molecular identifiers. TCRdb recomputed calls from the PCR reads with MiXCR, one row per CDR3 protein. The data hold fewer than 900,000 distinct CDR3 sequences, with 46% observed a single time. Findings and caveats of the study: Roughly 5 TRBV segments, including TRBV5-6, TRBV5-1 and TRBV20-1, were more frequent in patients than controls.

These TCRs are of unknown antigen specificity. The specimen sequenced was blood. Receptors were obtained from a girl aged 5-17 years with multiple sclerosis.

The chain links TRBV4-3 to TRBJ2-1; 10 bases align to TRBD1. The J segment lost 4 bases and the V segment lost 2 bases, leaving 5 bases of the junction unmatched. Germline CDR1 is LGHNA and CDR2 is YSLEER. The CDR3 extends over 16 amino acids. CDR3 protein: CASSQRDRGLYNEQFF. CDR3 DNA: TGCGCCAGCAGCCAAAGGGACAGGGGCCTTTACAATGAGCAGTTCTTC.

This clonotype came up once. The chain couples TRBV7-3 to TRBJ2-3; 7 nucleotides align to TRBD2. Germline assignment: CDR1 SGHTA and CDR2 FQGTGA. V lost 1 base to trimming and J lost 1 base; unmatched junction nucleotides: 14. This CDR3 spans 19 amino acids. CDR3 in DNA: TGTGCCAGCAGCTTAAACGGGTTGGGGGAAGGACTAGGCACAGATACGCAGTATTTT. Its translation: CASSLNGLGEGLGTDTQYF.

V usage is TRBV20-1 and J usage is TRBJ2-1; 7 bases map to TRBD2. The ends lost 1 base at V and 3 bases at J; junction bases unmatched: 3. Germline CDR1 and CDR2: DFQATT and SNEGSKA (reference sequence). The CDR3 spans 14 residues. CDR3 coding DNA: TGCAGTGCTAGAGCAATAGCGGGCTACAATGAGCAGTTCTTC. Translating gives CSARAIAGYNEQFF.

V usage is TRBV12-3 or TRBV12-4 and J usage is TRBJ2-7; TRBD2 aligns across 7 bases. V was clipped by 3 bases and J by 2 bases; unmatched bases: 4. CDR3 length: 14 residues. As DNA, the CDR3 is TGTGCCAGCAGTTTGAGCGGGGCCCCCTACGAGCAGTACTTC. Translating gives CASSLSGAPYEQYF.

The chain recombines TRBV15 with TRBJ2-1; 8 nucleotides agree with TRBD2. Germline CDR1 and CDR2: LNHNV and YYDKDF (reference sequence). V was clipped by 4 bases and J by 8 bases; unmatched bases: 16. CDR3 size: 17 residues. CDR3: CATSTGDLAGGHDEQFF. Here the CDR3 DNA reads TGTGCCACCAGCACTGGGGACCTAGCGGGTGGCCACGATGAGCAGTTCTTC.

This clonotype appeared a few times. J is TRBJ2-3 and V is TRBV6-5; 12 bases map to TRBD2. The CDR3 extends over 17 amino acids. CDR1 and CDR2 from the germline V gene are MNHEY and SVGAGI. With 4 bases clipped from V and 5 bases from J, the junction kept 10 bases outside the gene matches. CDR3 DNA sequence: TGTGCCAGCAGTTTCACGACTAGCGGGAGACGAGGAGATACGCAGTATTTT. As protein: CASSFTTSGRRGDTQYF.

This chain uses TRBV7-2 with TRBJ2-1; 8 bases match TRBD2. The germline gives CDR1 SGHTA, CDR2 FQGNSA. The CDR3 runs 18 residues. V shed 5 bases and J 4 bases; nucleotides not matched to a gene: 16. The CDR3, as DNA: TGTGCCAGCAGCCTCCGAGGACTAGCCTCTTTGGGATACAATGAGCAGTTCTTC. Its protein is CASSLRGLASLGYNEQFF.

This clonotype was seen only once. V usage is TRBV5-4 and J usage is TRBJ2-3; 7 bases agree with TRBD2. This CDR3 contains 15 residues. Germline assignment: CDR1 SGHNT and CDR2 YYREEE (reference sequence). Germline trimming cut 3 bases from V and 4 bases from J; bases unmatched to any gene: 8. CDR3 nucleotide sequence: TGTGCCAGCAGCTCCTTTAGGGGAGGGGCAGATACGCAGTATTTT. Protein product: CASSSFRGGADTQYF. Looking up the rest from reference TRBV5-4 and TRBJ2-3 gives the full variable domain: ETGVTQSPTHLIKTRGQQVTLRCSSQSGHNTVSWYQQALGQGPQFIFQYYREEENGRGNFPPRFSGLQFPNYSSELNVNALELDDSALYLCASSSFRGGADTQYFGPGTRLTVL.

V usage is TRBV20-1 and J usage is TRBJ2-1; 10 nucleotides match TRBD2. Germline V CDR1 and CDR2: DFQATT, SNEGSKA (reference sequence). The V gene end was trimmed by 3 bases and the J gene end by 5 bases; junction bases not matched to a gene: 10. CDR3 size: 16 residues. The CDR3, as DNA: TGCAGTGCTAGGGACGCGGGACTAGCGCACAACAATGAGCAGTTCTTC. This sequence encodes CSARDAGLAHNNEQFF.

V and J are TRBV20-1 and TRBJ1-2, with a weak D call TRBD1 (6 bases). CDR1 is DFQATT, CDR2 SNEGSKA, per germline (reference sequence). The CDR3 spans 15 residues. Trimming pared 1 base from V and 6 bases from J, leaving 18 bases between. The CDR3 DNA follows: TGCAGTGCTAGAGGTGTCCTTTTGGGGGCGGATGGCTACACCTTC. Translating it yields CSARGVLLGADGYTF.